This T cell receptor (beta chain) was retrieved from a study of blood T cell dynamics during melanoma immunotherapy. General study findings and limits: At W3, later disease-control patients showed bifurcated PBMC repertoire changes, unlike progressors.

In the case of this clone: No antigen is known for it.

This CDR3 has 14 amino acids. DNA loading was fixed at 350 ng for all bulk PBMC samples. Clones were read by immunoSEQ multiplex PCR, and TCRdb kept only the in-frame ones, dropping some. This sample yields some 5,000 clones, of which roughly 86% are seen a single time; 15% to 20% belongs to the top ten. Time point described: pre-treatment baseline. Patients with prior systemic cancer treatment, concomitant immunosuppressants, or other active malignancies were excluded. The starting material was blood, obtained from a patient treated with checkpoint blockade. The rearrangement links TRBV1 to TRBJ1-5; TRBD1, the table's D call, was not compared with the DNA. TRBV1 is shown as a pseudogene. The sequence was obtained from a human donor with melanoma. This CDR3 reads CTSSQDNRDQPQHF. CDR3 in DNA: TGCACCAGCAGCCAAGATAACAGAGATCAGCCCCAGCATTTT.